A selection of T cell receptor beta chains follows, all from one sample in a study of response to subunit inactivated influenza vaccine. TCRdb called the RT-PCR reads again in MiXCR, with one record for every CDR3 protein. Found here are over 800,000 distinct CDR3 sequences, about 20% of them singletons; the top ten hold roughly 10%. This sample comprised PBMCs from blood, obtained more than 4 days after vaccination. These receptors all come from a man over 45 who received an inactivated influenza vaccine. Both conserved end residues are part of each CDR3. Each record gives: clone size, J gene, D gene, V gene, CDR3 DNA, CDR3 protein. A D gene is named only where the DNA matches it firmly. Only part of the rows carry a size: once, few, many, or a class if the clone is expanded.

. | TRBJ2-3 | TRBD2 | TRBV2 | TGTGCCAGCAGGGCACTAGCGGGGGATCTGTATACGCAGTATTTT | CASRALAGDLYTQYF
. | TRBJ2-5 | . | TRBV5-1 | TGCGCCAGCAGCTTGGCGGTAGGGTTCCAAGAGACCCAGTACTTC | CASSLAVGFQETQYF
few | TRBJ2-1 | . | TRBV4-2 | TGTGCCAGCAGCCAAGATATTGCGGGATCCTACAATGAGCAGTTCTTC | CASSQDIAGSYNEQFF
. | TRBJ2-5 | . | TRBV18 | TGTGCCAGCTCACCACTTGCTCTGGCGGGAGAGACCCAGTACTTC | CASSPLALAGETQYF
. | TRBJ2-7 | TRBD1 | TRBV9 | TGTGCCAGCAGCGTCGAACAGGGGTCGAGCTACGAGCAGTACTTC | CASSVEQGSSYEQYF
. | TRBJ2-1 | . | TRBV9 | TGTGCCAGCAGCGTAGACCTGGCAGCTTACAATGAGCAGTTCTTC | CASSVDLAAYNEQFF
. | TRBJ2-1 | TRBD2 | TRBV3-1 | TGTGCCAGCAGCCAAATCCTAGCGGGACACAATGAGCAGTTCTTC | CASSQILAGHNEQFF
few | TRBJ1-1 | TRBD1 | TRBV5-1 | TGCGCCAGCAGCTCGACAGGGGGCGCGGGGACTGAAGCTTTCTTT | CASSSTGGAGTEAFF
few | TRBJ2-7 | . | TRBV10-3 | TGTGCCATCAGTGAAGTCCAGGGGTACGAGCAGTACTTC | CAISEVQGYEQYF
. | TRBJ2-5 | . | TRBV24-1 | TGTGCCACCAGTGACCCTGGACGTCTTGGAGAGACCCAGTACTTC | CATSDPGRLGETQYF
few | TRBJ2-2 | . | TRBV6-2/TRBV6-3 | TGTGCCAGCAGTTATGGGGCCGCGAACACCGGGGAGCTGTTTTTT | CASSYGAANTGELFF
. | TRBJ1-2 | TRBD1 | TRBV6-2/TRBV6-3 | TGTGCCAGCAGCCACGGGACAGCTAACTATGGCTACACCTTC | CASSHGTANYGYTF
. | TRBJ2-7 | . | TRBV27 | TGTGCCAGCAGTTCAGATTTGGGGGGCTACGAGCAGTACTTC | CASSSDLGGYEQYF
few | TRBJ2-7 | TRBD2 | TRBV20-1 | TGCAGTGCTTTGCCGGGACTAGCGGGACAGTCGTGGCAGTACTTC | CSALPGLAGQSWQYF
. | TRBJ1-1 | . | TRBV7-2 | TGTGCCAGCAGCTTACTAACCGGATACACTGAAGCTTTCTTT | CASSLLTGYTEAFF
. | TRBJ1-1 | . | TRBV7-9 | TGTGCCAGCAGCGGATGGAGCTTCAACACTGAAGCTTTCTTT | CASSGWSFNTEAFF
. | TRBJ2-2 | . | TRBV29-1 | TGCAGCGTTGATTTACAGAACACCGGGGAGCTGTTTTTT | CSVDLQNTGELFF
many | TRBJ2-2 | TRBD2 | TRBV4-1 | TGCGCCAGCAGCACGACTAGCGGGCTAACGCACACCGGGGAGCTGTTTTTT | CASSTTSGLTHTGELFF
. | TRBJ2-3 | TRBD2 | TRBV25-1 | TGTGCCAGCAGCGACTCCTTCAGCGGGAGGATAGATACGCAGTATTTT | CASSDSFSGRIDTQYF
. | TRBJ2-7 | TRBD2 | TRBV6-2/TRBV6-3 | TGTGCCAGCAAACTAAGCGGGGTCTCCTACGAGCAGTACTTC | CASKLSGVSYEQYF
. | TRBJ1-1 | . | TRBV7-9 | TGTGCCAGCAGCTTCCCCCCCGCGGCAGCCCTGAACACTGAAGCTTTCTTT | CASSFPPAAALNTEAFF
few | TRBJ2-5 | . | TRBV24-1 | TGTGCCACCAGTGATTTAACAGGGGGGGAAGAGACCCAGTACTTC | CATSDLTGGEETQYF
few | TRBJ1-2 | TRBD1 | TRBV7-9 | TGTGCCAGCAGCTTCTTGGAATACGACAGGGTTGGATATGGCTACACCTTC | CASSFLEYDRVGYGYTF
few | TRBJ1-2 | . | TRBV18 | TGTGCCAGCTCATGGGCGGATGGCTACACCTTC | CASSWADGYTF
. | TRBJ2-2 | . | TRBV5-1 | TGCGCCAGCAGCGGGGGGACTTGGTTGGACACCGGGGAGCTGTTTTTC | CASSGGTWLDTGELFF
. | TRBJ2-7 | TRBD2 | TRBV20-1 | TGCAGTGCTAGAGACATTAGCGGGAGCGAGCAGTACTTC | CSARDISGSEQYF
. | TRBJ1-2 | . | TRBV20-1 | TGCAGTGCAGGCGTCCGTTATGGCTACACCTTC | CSAGVRYGYTF
few | TRBJ2-7 | . | TRBV7-6 | TGTGCCAGCAGCCGAGGACAGTCCTACGGGCAGTACTTC | CASSRGQSYGQYF
. | TRBJ2-5 | TRBD2 | TRBV5-8 | TGTGCCAGCAGCTTGGCCTTAGCGGGAAAAGAGACCCAGTACTTC | CASSLALAGKETQYF
few | TRBJ1-1 | . | TRBV10-3 | TGTGCCATCGGACGTAACACTGAAGCTTTCTTT | CAIGRNTEAFF
once | TRBJ2-7 | . | TRBV30 | TGTGCCTGGAGTGTATTTTACGGGGGTTACGAGCAGTACTTC | CAWSVFYGGYEQYF
. | TRBJ2-5 | . | TRBV6-5 | TGTGCCAGCAGTTACGGCGGTCACGGGGGCGCGAAGACCCAGTACTTC | CASSYGGHGGAKTQYF
few | TRBJ2-4 | . | TRBV29-1 | TGCAGCGTGGGCTACGGAAGGGCCAAAAACATTCAGTACTTC | CSVGYGRAKNIQYF
. | TRBJ2-7 | . | TRBV6-1 | TGTGCCAGCAGTGAATATCTAGCTCCCGCGCACTTC | CASSEYLAPAHF
. | TRBJ1-2 | . | TRBV6-5 | TGTGCCAGCAGTTACTCGGTGTTCCTCTCCAGGGACGGCTACACCTTC | CASSYSVFLSRDGYTF
. | TRBJ1-1 | TRBD1 | TRBV28 | TGTGCCAGCAGTCGACAGGGGGCCACGATGAACACTGAAGCTTTCTTT | CASSRQGATMNTEAFF
. | TRBJ1-1 | . | TRBV12-3/TRBV12-4 | TGCGCCAGCAGCTTGAGGGGTCGGAACACTGAAGCTTTCTTT | CASSLRGRNTEAFF
few | TRBJ1-4 | . | TRBV20-1 | TGCAGTGCTTCGGACGCTGGTCGACCTAATGAAAAACTGTTTTTT | CSASDAGRPNEKLFF
many | TRBJ2-3 | . | TRBV12-3/TRBV12-4 | TGTGCCACCACACCCGGGATTAGCACAGATACGCAGTATTTT | CATTPGISTDTQYF
. | TRBJ1-4 | . | TRBV28 | TGTGCCAGCAGTCTTCGGGGGGCTAAAGAAAAACTGTTTTTT | CASSLRGAKEKLFF
few | TRBJ2-1 | TRBD1 | TRBV6-1 | TGTGCCAGCAGTGAGTTCTCACGGGACAGGGGGTCCAGCGTGGTCTACAATGAGCAGTTCTTC | CASSEFSRDRGSSVVYNEQFF
few | TRBJ2-7 | TRBD1 | TRBV7-2 | TGTGCCAGCAGCCAAACAGGGGGCAAGTACGAGCAGTACTTC | CASSQTGGKYEQYF